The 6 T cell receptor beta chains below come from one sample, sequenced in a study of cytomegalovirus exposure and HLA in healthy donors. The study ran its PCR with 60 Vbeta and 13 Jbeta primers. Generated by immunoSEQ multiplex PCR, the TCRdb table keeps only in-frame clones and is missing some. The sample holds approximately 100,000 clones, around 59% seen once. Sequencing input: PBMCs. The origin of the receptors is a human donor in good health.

The CDR3 loop is CASSYTRLSRRGKFF. CDR3 DNA sequence: TGTGCCAGCAGTTACACGCGACTGTCTCGCCGGGGGAAGTTCTTC. V gene TRBV6-6 combines with J gene TRBJ2-1, with D perhaps TRBD2 (6 bases). V lost 2 bases and J 14 bases, leaving 22 bases between the germline ends. Germline V gives CDR1 MNHNY, CDR2 SVGAGI (reference sequence). The CDR3 extends over 15 amino acids.

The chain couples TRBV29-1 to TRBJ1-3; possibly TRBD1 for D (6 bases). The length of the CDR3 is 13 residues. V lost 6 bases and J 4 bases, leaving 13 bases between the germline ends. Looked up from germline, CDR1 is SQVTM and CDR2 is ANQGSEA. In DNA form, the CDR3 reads TGCAGCGTACACACAGGGAGAGGAAACACCATATATTTT. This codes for CSVHTGRGNTIYF.

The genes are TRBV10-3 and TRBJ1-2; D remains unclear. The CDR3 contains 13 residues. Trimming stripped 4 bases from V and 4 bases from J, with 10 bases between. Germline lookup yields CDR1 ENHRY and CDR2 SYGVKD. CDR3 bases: TGTGCCATCAGTGGGCGGCCCGTCTATGGCTACACCTTC. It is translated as CAISGRPVYGYTF.

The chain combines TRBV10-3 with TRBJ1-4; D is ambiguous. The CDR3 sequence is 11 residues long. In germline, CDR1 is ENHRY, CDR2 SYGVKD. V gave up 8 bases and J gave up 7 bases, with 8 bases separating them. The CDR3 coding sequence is TGTGCCATCGGGCAGAGTGAAAAACTGTTTTTT. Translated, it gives CAIGQSEKLFF.

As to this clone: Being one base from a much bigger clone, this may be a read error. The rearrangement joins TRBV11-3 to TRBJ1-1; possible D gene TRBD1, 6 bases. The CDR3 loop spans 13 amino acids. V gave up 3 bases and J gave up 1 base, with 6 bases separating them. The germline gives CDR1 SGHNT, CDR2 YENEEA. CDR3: CASSLDRNTEAFF. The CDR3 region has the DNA TGTGCCAGCAGCTTGGACAGGAACACTGAAGCTTTCTTT.

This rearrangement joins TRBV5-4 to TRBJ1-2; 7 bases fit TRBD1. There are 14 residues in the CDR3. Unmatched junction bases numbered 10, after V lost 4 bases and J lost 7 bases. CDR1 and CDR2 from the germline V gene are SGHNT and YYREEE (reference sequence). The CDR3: CASSGRQGRFGYTF. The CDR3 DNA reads TGTGCCAGCAGCGGACGACAGGGACGGTTTGGCTACACCTTC.